What follows describes a single T cell receptor (beta chain). Its antigen remains unidentified. Trimming left V 0 bases short and J 2 bases short, with 10 bases between. Germline loops: CDR1 LNHNV, CDR2 YYDKDF (reference sequence). This CDR3 has 15 amino acids. Clones were read by immunoSEQ multiplex PCR, and TCRdb kept only the in-frame ones, dropping some. This table has hundreds of thousands of clones, 88% appearing once. The data are from a study of Ad26.COV2.S vaccination and SARS-CoV-2 variants. Overall study: Administration of Ad26.COV2.S was intramuscular, either once or twice 56 days apart.

Treatment: around 19 received Ad26.COV2.S at low or high dose, single or two shots; several received placebo; per-sample allocation not given. Samples analyzed were those drawn on day 63 after the first vaccine or placebo injection. Its platform was an Ad26 vector, and its expressed antigen was Wuhan-strain SARS-CoV-2 spike. Study outcomes and limitations: Comparability of non-spike TCR breadth was observed across vaccine and placebo recipients. Post-vaccination breadth of spike-specific CD8+ and CD4+ T cell responses was reportedly substantial.

The origin of this receptor is a person between 18 and 65 years old who received the Ad26.COV2.S COVID-19 vaccine or a placebo. The source was peripheral blood, collected in a trial of Ad26.COV2.S vaccine versus placebo. The J gene is TRBJ2-5, the V gene TRBV15; TRBD1 might be the D (5 bases). This CDR3 reads CATSRDGAVQETQYF. Written as DNA, the CDR3 is TGTGCCACCAGCAGAGATGGGGCAGTACAAGAGACCCAGTACTTC.